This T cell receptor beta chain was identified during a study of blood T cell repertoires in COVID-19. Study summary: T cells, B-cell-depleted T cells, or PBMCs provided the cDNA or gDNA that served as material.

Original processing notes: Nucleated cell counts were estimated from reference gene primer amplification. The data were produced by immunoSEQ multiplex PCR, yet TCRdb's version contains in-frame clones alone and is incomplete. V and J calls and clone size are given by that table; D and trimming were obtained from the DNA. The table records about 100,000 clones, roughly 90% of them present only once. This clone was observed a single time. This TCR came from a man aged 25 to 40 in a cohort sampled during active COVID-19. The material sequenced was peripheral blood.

CDR3 in DNA: TGTGCCAGCAGCCCCGGACTGGGGGAGACCCAGTACTTC. This translates into CASSPGLGETQYF. The gene calls are TRBV7-3 and TRBJ2-5; D might be TRBD2 (5 bases). The V gene lost 5 bases and the J gene lost 5 bases, with 12 bases spanning the gap. The CDR3 is 13 residues long. CDR1 and CDR2 (germline): SGHTA, FQGTGA.